This entry features one T cell receptor (beta chain) sequence. The sample belongs to a study of blood T cell repertoires in COVID-19. Study-wide context: From the United States, Italy and Spain came samples of acute and convalescent COVID-19. From T cells, B-cell-depleted T cells, or PBMCs came the material, which was cDNA or gDNA.

Methods used by the authors: Reference gene primer amplification gave nucleated cell count estimates. Profiling relied on immunoSEQ multiplex PCR, and the TCRdb table lists in-frame clones only, not all of them. V, J and clone size were drawn from that table, and D and trimming were deduced from the DNA. Among around 100,000 clones, almost 80% were seen once, and the ten largest hold 31%. CDR3 length: 15 amino acids. The germline gives CDR1 LNHDA, CDR2 SQIVND (reference sequence). The V end lost 1 base, the J end lost 1 base, and 7 bases lay between the germline ends. The sample comprised peripheral blood. V and J are TRBV19 and TRBJ1-4, with D unresolved. The clonotype was recovered from a man aged 70 or older with active or convalescent COVID-19. CDR3 DNA sequence: TGTGCCAGTAGTATAGTATCGGTAACTAATGAAAAACTGTTTTTT. Protein product: CASSIVSVTNEKLFF.